This TCR beta chain was identified during a study of blood T cell repertoires in COVID-19. Study-wide context: Researchers got acute and convalescent COVID-19 samples from the United States, Italy and Spain.

Trimming took 5 bases from V and 0 from J, leaving 22 bases between them. The germline V gene has CDR1 MNHEY and CDR2 SMNVEV (reference sequence). CDR3 length: 18 residues. Cohort 3 donors counted as recovered after two negative PCRs, clearance, or resolved symptoms. This clone was counted a single time. Using immunoSEQ multiplex PCR, the repertoire was profiled, and TCRdb retains in-frame clones only, with some absent. The sample records roughly 180,000 clones, 80% to 85% being singletons. The sample taken for sequencing was PBMCs or T cells enriched from blood (not recorded which). The receptor's source is a woman aged 55-70 years who had recovered from COVID-19. The chain uses TRBV27 and TRBJ1-1, with D perhaps TRBD1 (5 bases). The DNA of the CDR3 is TGTGCCAGCAGTGCTAAGTCAAGTTTCCTACAGGTGAACACTGAAGCTTTCTTT. It translates to CASSAKSSFLQVNTEAFF.